The rows below give T cell receptor beta chains drawn from one sample of a study of T cell changes during pregnancy in multiple sclerosis. Sequenced by immunoSEQ multiplex PCR; TCRdb stores in-frame clones only, minus some. The data contain 33,000 or so clones, roughly 91% of them singletons. The specimen was CD8+ T cells from peripheral blood mononuclear cells, collected in the second trimester of pregnancy. These receptors were collected from a female donor in good health, enrolled as a control in a pregnancy study. The CDR3 runs from the conserved cysteine through the conserved F or W. Fields, in order: clone size, D gene, J gene, V gene, CDR3 DNA, CDR3 protein. D genes are given only for firm matches. Size values are once, few and many counts, or a class for expanded clones, and some rows have none.

medium-sized,NA,TRBJ1-1,TRBV6-4,TGTGCCAGCAGTGAGGACACGAACACTGAAGCTTTCTTT,CASSEDTNTEAFF
once,TRBD1,TRBJ2-7,TRBV27,TGTGCCAGCAGCCCGGGACAGGAGACCTACGAGCAGTACTTC,CASSPGQETYEQYF
once,NA,TRBJ2-2,TRBV9,TGTGCCAGCAGCGCTACAGACACCGGGGAGCTGTTTTTT,CASSATDTGELFF
NA,NA,TRBJ1-2,TRBV7-9,TGTGCCAGCAGCTCTACAGGGCCGGGTTGGACGTTATCTGGCTACACCTTC,CASSSTGPGWTLSGYTF
NA,NA,TRBJ1-1,TRBV9,TGTGCCAGCAGCGTAGCCCCGGGAAAGCAGACTGAAGCTTTCTTT,CASSVAPGKQTEAFF
NA,NA,TRBJ1-4,TRBV11-2,TGTGCCAGCAGCCCAGTGGAGGGAGATAGGGAAAAACTGTTTTTT,CASSPVEGDREKLFF
NA,TRBD1,TRBJ2-5,TRBV7-9,TGTGCCAGCAGCGGCTGGACAGGGGGCTTGAAAGAGACCCAGTACTTC,CASSGWTGGLKETQYF
few,NA,TRBJ2-2,TRBV4-3,TGCGCCAGCAGCCAAGAGGCCCAGGGCACGAACACCGGGGAGCTGTTTTTT,CASSQEAQGTNTGELFF
NA,NA,TRBJ1-1,TRBV27,TGTGCCAGCAGTTTCACAGGGAACACTGAAGCTTTCTTT,CASSFTGNTEAFF
NA,NA,TRBJ2-3,TRBV7-9,TGTGCCAGCAGCCCCAGACTAGGAGATACGCAGTATTTT,CASSPRLGDTQYF
NA,TRBD1,TRBJ1-2,TRBV7-6,TGTGCCAGCGGCGAAGACAGGGGCGAAAATGGTGGCTACACCTTC,CASGEDRGENGGYTF
NA,TRBD1,TRBJ1-2,TRBV5-6,TGTGCCAGCTCCTTGGACCGACAGGGGGCCGACTATGGCTACACCTTC,CASSLDRQGADYGYTF
NA,NA,TRBJ1-2,TRBV28,TGTGCCAGCAGTTCCGGGGCGGGGGCGAGGAACTATGGCTACACCTTC,CASSSGAGARNYGYTF
NA,NA,TRBJ2-1,TRBV6-5,TGTGCCAGCGCCTCGACAGGTATTATGGTCAATGAGCAGTTCTTC,CASASTGIMVNEQFF